This TCR beta chain was recorded in a study of cytomegalovirus exposure and HLA in healthy donors. Notes on the study in general: The study labeled around 160 TCR beta chains cytomegalovirus-associated.

Concerning this clone itself: The antigen remains undetermined.

Sequencing used immunoSEQ multiplex PCR; TCRdb keeps in-frame clones, though not all of them. The data hold 120,000 or so clones, with 95% to 97% observed a single time. This CDR3 region has 14 residues. Trimming removed 6 bases from V and 4 bases from J; junction bases left unmatched: 7. Germline lookup yields CDR1 MDHEN and CDR2 SYDVKM. The chain couples TRBV28 to TRBJ1-2, with 8 bases that match TRBD1. Input material: PBMCs. The receptor comes from a man aged 18-30 years in good health and CMV-seronegative. The CDR3 nucleotides read TGTGCCAGCAGGGACAGGGCCTTACCCTATGGCTACACCTTC. This translates into CASRDRALPYGYTF.